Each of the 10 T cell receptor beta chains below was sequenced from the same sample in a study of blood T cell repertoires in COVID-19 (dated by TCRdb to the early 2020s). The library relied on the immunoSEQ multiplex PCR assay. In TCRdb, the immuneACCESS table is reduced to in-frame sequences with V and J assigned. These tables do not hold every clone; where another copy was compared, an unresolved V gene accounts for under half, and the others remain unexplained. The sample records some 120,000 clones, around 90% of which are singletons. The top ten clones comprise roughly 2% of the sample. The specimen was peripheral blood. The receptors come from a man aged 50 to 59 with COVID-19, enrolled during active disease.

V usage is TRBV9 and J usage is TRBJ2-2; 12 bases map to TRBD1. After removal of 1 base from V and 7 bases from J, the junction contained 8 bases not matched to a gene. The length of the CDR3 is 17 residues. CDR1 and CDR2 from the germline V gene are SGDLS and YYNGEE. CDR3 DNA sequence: TGTGCCAGCAGCGTATCCGGGACAGGGGGCTTCGGCGGGGAGCTGTTTTTT. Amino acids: CASSVSGTGGFGGELFF.

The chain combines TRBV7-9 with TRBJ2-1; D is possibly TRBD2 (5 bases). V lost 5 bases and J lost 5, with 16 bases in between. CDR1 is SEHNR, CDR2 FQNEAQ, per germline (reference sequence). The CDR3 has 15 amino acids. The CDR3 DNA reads TGTGCCAGCAGCATTTCTAGCAGTGAGAACAATGAGCAGTTCTTC. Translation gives CASSISSSENNEQFF.

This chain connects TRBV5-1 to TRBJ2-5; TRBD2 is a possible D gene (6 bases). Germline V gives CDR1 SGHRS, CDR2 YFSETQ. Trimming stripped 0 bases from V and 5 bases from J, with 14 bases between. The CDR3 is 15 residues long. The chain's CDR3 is CASSLGRGLAETQYF. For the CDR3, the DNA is TGCGCCAGCAGCTTGGGGCGGGGTTTAGCGGAGACCCAGTACTTC.

The CDR3, as DNA: TGCGCCAGCAGCGTCGGACAGGGGAACACCGGGGAGCTGTTTTTT. Protein sequence: CASSVGQGNTGELFF. The chain employs TRBV5-1 and TRBJ2-2; 8 nucleotides match TRBD1. The CDR3 runs 15 residues. V was pared by 4 bases and J by 1 base, with 3 bases of the junction left unmatched. Germline V gene lookup returns CDR1 SGHRS and CDR2 YFSETQ. Full variable domain (missing parts from reference TRBV5-1 and TRBJ2-2): KAGVTQTPRYLIKTRGQQVTLSCSPISGHRSVSWYQQTPGQGLQFLFEYFSETQRNKGNFPGRFSGRQFSNSRSEMNVSTLELGDSALYLCASSVGQGNTGELFFGEGSRLTVL.

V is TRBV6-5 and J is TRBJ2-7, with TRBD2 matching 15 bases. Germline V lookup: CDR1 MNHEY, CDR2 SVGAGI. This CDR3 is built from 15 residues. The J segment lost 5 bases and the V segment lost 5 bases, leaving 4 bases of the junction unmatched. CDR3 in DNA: TGTGCCAGCAGTCCGGGACTAGCGGGAGGAAACGAGCAGTACTTC. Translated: CASSPGLAGGNEQYF.

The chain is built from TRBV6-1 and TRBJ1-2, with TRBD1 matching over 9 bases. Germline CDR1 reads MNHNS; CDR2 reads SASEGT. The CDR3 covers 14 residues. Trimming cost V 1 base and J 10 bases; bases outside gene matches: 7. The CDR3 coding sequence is TGTGCCAGCAGTGAAGTAGGGACAGGGAAGATCTACACCTTC. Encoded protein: CASSEVGTGKIYTF.

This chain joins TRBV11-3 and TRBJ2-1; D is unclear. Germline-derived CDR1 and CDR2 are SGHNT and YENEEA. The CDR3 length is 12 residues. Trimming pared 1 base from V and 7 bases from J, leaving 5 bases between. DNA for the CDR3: TGTGCCAGCAGCTTAGCCGAGAATGAGCAGTTCTTC. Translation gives CASSLAENEQFF.

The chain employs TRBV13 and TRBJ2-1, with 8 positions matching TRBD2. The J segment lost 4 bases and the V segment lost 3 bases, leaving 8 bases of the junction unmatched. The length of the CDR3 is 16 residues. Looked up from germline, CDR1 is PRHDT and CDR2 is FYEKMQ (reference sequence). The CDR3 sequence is CASSLQAGLAYNEQFF. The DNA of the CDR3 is TGTGCCAGCAGCTTGCAGGCAGGACTAGCATACAATGAGCAGTTCTTC.

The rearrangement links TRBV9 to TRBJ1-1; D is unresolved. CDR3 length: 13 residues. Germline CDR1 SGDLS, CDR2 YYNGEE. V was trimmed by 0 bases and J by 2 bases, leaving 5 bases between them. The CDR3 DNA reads TGTGCCAGCAGCGTAGAACTCAACACTGAAGCTTTCTTT. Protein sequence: CASSVELNTEAFF.

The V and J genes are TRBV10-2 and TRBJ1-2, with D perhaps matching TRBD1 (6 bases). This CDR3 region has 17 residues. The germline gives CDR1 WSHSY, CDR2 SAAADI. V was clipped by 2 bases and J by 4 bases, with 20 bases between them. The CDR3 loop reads CASSEHVSTGSIYGYTF. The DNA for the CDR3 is TGCGCCAGCAGTGAGCACGTTTCCACAGGGTCTATCTATGGCTACACCTTC.